The clone carrying this T cell receptor beta chain was counted at least ten times. This specimen comes from a study of regulatory T cells in long-lasting Graves disease. With 7 bases clipped from V and 1 base from J, the junction kept 8 bases outside the gene matches. The CDR3 length is 15 residues. Germline assignment: CDR1 SQVTM and CDR2 ANQGSEA. Arm-PCR of CDR3 regions with iRepertoire HTBI primers generated TCR beta libraries. In TCRdb, the multiplex PCR reads were re-called with MiXCR into one record per CDR3 protein. The data show hundreds of thousands of distinct CDR3 sequences, with 13% seen just once and 8.5% to 10% held by the top ten. The time point is: newly diagnosed GD, antithyroid drugs for less than 3 months. The TCR library used RNA extracted from PBMCs. These data were likewise used in another study, on T cells in Graves' hyperthyroidism and ophthalmopathy.

The sample consisted of peripheral blood mononuclear cells (PBMCs), taken at new diagnosis, from a patient treated with antithyroid drugs. This clonotype originated in a man aged 30 to 45 with Graves disease. The rearrangement links TRBV29-1 to TRBJ2-3; TRBD2 matches at 10 bases. CDR3 bases: TGCAGCGCTTCACCCGGGACTAGCGGCACAGATACGCAGTATTTT. Translating gives CSASPGTSGTDTQYF.